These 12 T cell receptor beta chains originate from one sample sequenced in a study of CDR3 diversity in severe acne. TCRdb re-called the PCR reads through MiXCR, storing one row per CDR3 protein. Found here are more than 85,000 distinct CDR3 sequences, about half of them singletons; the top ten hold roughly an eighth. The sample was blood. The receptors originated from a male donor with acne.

The CDR3 loop reads CASSVPTETYEQYF. CDR3 DNA sequence: TGTGCCAGTAGTGTCCCGACAGAGACCTACGAGCAGTACTTC. The chain employs TRBV19 and TRBJ2-7; D may be TRBD1 (5 bases). Germline CDR1 reads LNHDA; CDR2 reads SQIVND (reference sequence). This CDR3 is 14 amino acids long. Trimming took off 5 bases at V and 2 bases at J, with 13 bases between the two ends.

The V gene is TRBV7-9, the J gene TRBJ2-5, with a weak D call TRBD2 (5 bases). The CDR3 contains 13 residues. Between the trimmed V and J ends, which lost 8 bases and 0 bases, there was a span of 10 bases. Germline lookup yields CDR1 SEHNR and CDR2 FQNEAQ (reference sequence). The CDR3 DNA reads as TGTGCCAGCCTGGGCGGGTACCAAGAGACCCAGTACTTC. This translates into CASLGGYQETQYF.

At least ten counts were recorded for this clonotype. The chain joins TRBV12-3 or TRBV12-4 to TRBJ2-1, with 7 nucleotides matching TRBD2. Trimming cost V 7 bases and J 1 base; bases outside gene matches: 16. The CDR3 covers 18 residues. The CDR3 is CASIGGSAGELSYNEQFF. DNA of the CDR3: TGTGCCAGCATTGGGGGTAGCGCGGGAGAGTTGTCCTACAATGAGCAGTTCTTC.

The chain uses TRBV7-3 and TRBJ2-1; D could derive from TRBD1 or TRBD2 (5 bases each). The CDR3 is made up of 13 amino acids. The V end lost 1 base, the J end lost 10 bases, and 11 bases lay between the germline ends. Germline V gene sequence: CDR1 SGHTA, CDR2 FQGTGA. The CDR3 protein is CASSLRDANEQFF. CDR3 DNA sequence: TGTGCCAGCAGCTTAAGGGACGCCAACGAGCAGTTCTTC. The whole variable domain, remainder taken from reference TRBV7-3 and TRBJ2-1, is GAGVSQTPSNKVTEKGKYVELRCDPISGHTALYWYRQSLGQGPEFLIYFQGTGAADDSGLPNDRFFAVRPEGSVSTLKIQRTERGDSAVYLCASSLRDANEQFFGPGTRLTVL.

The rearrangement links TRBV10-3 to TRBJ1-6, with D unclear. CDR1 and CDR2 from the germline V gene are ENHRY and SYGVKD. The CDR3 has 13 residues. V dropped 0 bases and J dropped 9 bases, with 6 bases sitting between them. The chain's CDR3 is CAISESMGSPLHF. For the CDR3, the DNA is TGTGCCATCAGTGAGTCGATGGGTTCACCCCTCCACTTT.

CDR3 residues: CASTRLAGGPSEQFF. The CDR3 bases are TGTGCCAGCACCCGACTAGCGGGAGGGCCTAGTGAGCAGTTCTTC. This chain uses TRBV6-2 or TRBV6-3 with TRBJ2-1; TRBD2 agrees at 14 bases. V lost 7 bases and J lost 9; bases outside the gene matches: 8. Germline lookup yields CDR1 MNHEY and CDR2 SVGEGT. There are 15 residues in the CDR3.

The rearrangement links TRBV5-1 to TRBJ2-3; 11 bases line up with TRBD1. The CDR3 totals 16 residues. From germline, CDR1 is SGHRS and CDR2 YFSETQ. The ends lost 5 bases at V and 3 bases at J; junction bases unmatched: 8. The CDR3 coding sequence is TGCGCCAGCAGACGCGGACAGGGGGCGAGGACAGATACGCAGTATTTT. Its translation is CASRRGQGARTDTQYF.

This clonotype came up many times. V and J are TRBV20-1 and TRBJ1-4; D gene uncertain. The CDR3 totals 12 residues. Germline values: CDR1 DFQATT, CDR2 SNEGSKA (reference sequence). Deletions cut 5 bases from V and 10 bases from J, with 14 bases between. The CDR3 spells CSASASDIKLFF. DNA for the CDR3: TGCAGTGCTTCCGCGTCTGATATAAAACTGTTTTTT.

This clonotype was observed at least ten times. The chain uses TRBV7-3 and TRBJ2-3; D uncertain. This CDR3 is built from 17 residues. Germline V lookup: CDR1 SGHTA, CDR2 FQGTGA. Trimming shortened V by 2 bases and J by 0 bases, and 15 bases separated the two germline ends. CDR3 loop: CASSLLRGPNSTDTQYF. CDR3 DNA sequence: TGTGCCAGCAGCTTACTACGTGGGCCCAATAGCACAGATACGCAGTATTTT.

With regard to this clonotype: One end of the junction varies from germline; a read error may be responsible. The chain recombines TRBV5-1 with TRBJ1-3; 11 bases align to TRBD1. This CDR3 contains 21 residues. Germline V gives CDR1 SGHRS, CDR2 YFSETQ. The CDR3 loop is CASSLLFFRGTGGRTGNTIYF. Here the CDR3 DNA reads TGTGCCAGCAGCTTACTATTCTTCAGAGGGACAGGGGGACGAACTGGAAACACCATATATTTT.

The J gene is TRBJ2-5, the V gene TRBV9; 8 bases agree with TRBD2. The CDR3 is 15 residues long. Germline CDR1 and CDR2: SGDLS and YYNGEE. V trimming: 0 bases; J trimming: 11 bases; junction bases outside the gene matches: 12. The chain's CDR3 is CASSVAGSGADTQYF. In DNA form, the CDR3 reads TGTGCCAGCAGCGTAGCCGGTAGCGGGGCAGATACGCAGTACTTC.

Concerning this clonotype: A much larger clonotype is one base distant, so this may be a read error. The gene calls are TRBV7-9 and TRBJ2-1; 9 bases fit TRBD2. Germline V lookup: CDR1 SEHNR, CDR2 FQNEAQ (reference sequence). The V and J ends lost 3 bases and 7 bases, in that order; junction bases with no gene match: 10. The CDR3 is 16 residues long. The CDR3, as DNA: TGTGCCAGCAGCTTGGGCGGGGGCGGGAGGGTAAATGAGCAGTTCTTC. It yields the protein CASSLGGGGRVNEQFF.